This T cell receptor (beta chain) was retrieved from a study of cytomegalovirus exposure and HLA in healthy donors. Study-level findings and limits: Within the data, a cluster of highly shared sequence variants was likely a sequencing artifact.

Concerning this clone: Its antigen is unknown.

PCR was performed using 60 Vbeta and 13 Jbeta primers. TCRdb's table, derived via immunoSEQ multiplex PCR, lists solely in-frame clones and lacks some. In the table there are under 200,000 clones, more than 60% of which are singletons. The donors were healthy bone marrow donors. The sequenced material came from PBMCs. This TCR came from a male donor in good health and CMV-seronegative.

The CDR3: CATTPPDLRDEQYF. The CDR3 bases are TGTGCCACCACCCCTCCCGACCTACGGGACGAGCAGTACTTC. The chain links TRBV6-1 to TRBJ2-7; unclear D gene. Trimming left V 10 bases short and J 5 bases short, with 21 bases between. CDR1 is MNHNS, CDR2 SASEGT, per germline. The CDR3 extends over 14 amino acids.